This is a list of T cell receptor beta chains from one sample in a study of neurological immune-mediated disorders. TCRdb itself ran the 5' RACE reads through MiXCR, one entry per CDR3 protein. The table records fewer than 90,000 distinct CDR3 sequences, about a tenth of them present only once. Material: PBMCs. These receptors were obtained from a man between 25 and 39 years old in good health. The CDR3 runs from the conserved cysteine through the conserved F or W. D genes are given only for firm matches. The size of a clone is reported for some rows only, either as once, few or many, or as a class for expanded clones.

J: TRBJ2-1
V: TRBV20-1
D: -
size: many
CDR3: CSASLNRAEEFF
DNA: TGCAGTGCTAGCCTAAACAGGGCGGAGGAGTTCTTC

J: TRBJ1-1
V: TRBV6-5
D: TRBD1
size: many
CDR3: CATQRSGTGRNTEAFF
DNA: TGTGCCACCCAAAGATCGGGGACAGGGAGGAACACTGAAGCTTTCTTT

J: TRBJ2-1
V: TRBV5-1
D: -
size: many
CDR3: CATGRGGFDEQFF
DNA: TGCGCCACCGGCCGCGGAGGGTTCGATGAGCAGTTCTTC

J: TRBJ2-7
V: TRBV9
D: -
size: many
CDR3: CASSVDQFSSYEQYF
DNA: TGTGCCAGCAGCGTAGACCAGTTCTCCTCCTACGAGCAGTACTTC

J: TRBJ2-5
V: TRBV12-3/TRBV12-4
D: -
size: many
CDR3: CASSLNRVSETQYF
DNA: TGTGCCAGCAGTCTAAACAGGGTGTCGGAGACCCAGTACTTC

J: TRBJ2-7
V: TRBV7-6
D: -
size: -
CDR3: CASSLMGAGAEQYF
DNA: TGTGCCAGCAGCTTAATGGGGGCGGGCGCCGAGCAGTACTTC

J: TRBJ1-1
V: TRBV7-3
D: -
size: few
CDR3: CASSLTGENTEAFF
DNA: TGTGCCAGCAGCTTAACAGGGGAGAACACTGAAGCTTTCTTT

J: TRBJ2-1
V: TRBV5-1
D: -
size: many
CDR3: CASSLVGAHEQFF
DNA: TGCGCCAGCAGCTTGGTGGGGGCGCATGAGCAGTTCTTC

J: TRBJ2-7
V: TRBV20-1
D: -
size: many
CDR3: CSARDPDDLLPYSGEQYF
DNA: TGCAGTGCTAGAGATCCCGACGATTTGCTCCCTTACTCGGGGGAGCAGTACTTC

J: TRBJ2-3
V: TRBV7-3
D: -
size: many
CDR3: CASSLDRRTDTQYF
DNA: TGTGCCAGCAGCTTAGACCGACGCACAGATACGCAGTATTTT

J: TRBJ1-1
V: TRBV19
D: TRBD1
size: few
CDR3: CASSLGSGTVNTEAFF
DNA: TGTGCCAGTAGCCTAGGCTCCGGGACAGTGAACACTGAAGCTTTCTTT

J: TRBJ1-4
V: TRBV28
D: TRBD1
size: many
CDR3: CASSLTGGVEKLFF
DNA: TGTGCCAGCAGTTTGACAGGGGGCGTTGAAAAACTGTTTTTT

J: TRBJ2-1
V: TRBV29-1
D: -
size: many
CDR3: CSVEGISNEQFF
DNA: TGCAGCGTTGAAGGGATCAGCAATGAGCAGTTCTTC

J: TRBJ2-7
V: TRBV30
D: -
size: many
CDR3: CAWAEDYEQYF
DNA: TGTGCCTGGGCGGAGGACTACGAGCAGTACTTC

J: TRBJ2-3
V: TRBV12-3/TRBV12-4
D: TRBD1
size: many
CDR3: CASTPDRATDTQYF
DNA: TGTGCCAGCACCCCGGACAGGGCTACAGATACGCAGTATTTT

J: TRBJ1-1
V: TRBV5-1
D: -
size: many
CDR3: CASSLDETMITEAFF
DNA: TGCGCCAGCAGCTTGGATGAGACCATGATCACTGAAGCTTTCTTT

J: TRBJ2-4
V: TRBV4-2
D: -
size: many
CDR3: CASSQDVAEGNIQYF
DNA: TGTGCCAGCAGCCAAGATGTAGCGGAAGGAAACATTCAGTACTTC

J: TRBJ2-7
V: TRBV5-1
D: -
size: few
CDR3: CASSLGFYEQYF
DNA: TGCGCCAGCAGCTTGGGTTTCTACGAGCAGTACTTC

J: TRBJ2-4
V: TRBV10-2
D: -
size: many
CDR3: CASSESRGGKNIQYF
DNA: TGCGCCAGCAGTGAGTCTAGGGGTGGCAAAAACATTCAGTACTTC

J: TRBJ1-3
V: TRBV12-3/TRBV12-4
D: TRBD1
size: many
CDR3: CASSQDRGAGNTIYF
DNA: TGTGCCAGCAGTCAAGACAGGGGAGCTGGAAACACCATATATTTT

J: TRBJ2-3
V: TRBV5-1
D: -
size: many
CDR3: CAGPDGGRTDTQYF
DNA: TGCGCCGGACCCGACGGGGGACGCACAGATACGCAGTATTTT

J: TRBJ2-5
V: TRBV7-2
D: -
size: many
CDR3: CASSPRTQETQYF
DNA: TGTGCCAGCAGCCCACGGACGCAAGAGACCCAGTACTTC

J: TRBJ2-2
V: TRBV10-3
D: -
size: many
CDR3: CAINPRTNTGELFF
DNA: TGTGCCATCAACCCTCGGACAAATACCGGGGAGCTGTTTTTT

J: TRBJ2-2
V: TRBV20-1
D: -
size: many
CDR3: CSASIAERNTGELFF
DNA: TGCAGTGCTAGTATAGCGGAGCGGAACACCGGGGAGCTGTTTTTT

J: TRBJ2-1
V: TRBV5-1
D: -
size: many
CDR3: CASSVYFDEQFF
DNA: TGCGCCAGCAGCGTATACTTCGATGAGCAGTTCTTC